The clone carrying this TCR beta chain was counted ten times or more. Its antigen is currently unknown. This specimen belongs to a study of T-cell reconstitution after alpha-beta-depleted transplantation in children. Findings of the study overall: Reported findings indicate that, about two months after transplant, alpha-beta T cells came from several hundred expanded clones, which were derived from non-depleted graft cells. Surviving recipient T cells and thymic progenitors accounted for the high day-60 TCRbeta diversity observed in some patients. A year post-transplant, T-cell counts and diversity derived mostly from newly produced T cells.

The TCRbeta library was prepared with unique molecular identifiers. Via MiXCR, TCRdb re-called the PCR reads, giving one row per CDR3 protein. The table has 670,000 or so distinct CDR3 sequences, roughly 13% seen once. The V gene end was trimmed by 0 bases and the J gene end by 0 bases; junction bases not matched to a gene: 7. This CDR3 is 17 amino acids long. Germline CDR1 is DFQATT and CDR2 is SNEGSKA (reference sequence). Sequences were derived from PBMCs, sampled before TCRalphabeta/CD19-depleted stem cell transplant. The TCR sequence derives from a girl aged 2 to 10 with congenital amegakaryocytic thrombocytopenia, due to receive a stem cell transplant. The rearrangement joins TRBV20-1 to TRBJ2-1, with TRBD2 matching 8 bases. CDR3 sequence reads: CSARDLGSGSSYNEQFF. CDR3 DNA: TGCAGTGCTAGAGATTTGGGGAGCGGGAGCTCCTACAATGAGCAGTTCTTC.